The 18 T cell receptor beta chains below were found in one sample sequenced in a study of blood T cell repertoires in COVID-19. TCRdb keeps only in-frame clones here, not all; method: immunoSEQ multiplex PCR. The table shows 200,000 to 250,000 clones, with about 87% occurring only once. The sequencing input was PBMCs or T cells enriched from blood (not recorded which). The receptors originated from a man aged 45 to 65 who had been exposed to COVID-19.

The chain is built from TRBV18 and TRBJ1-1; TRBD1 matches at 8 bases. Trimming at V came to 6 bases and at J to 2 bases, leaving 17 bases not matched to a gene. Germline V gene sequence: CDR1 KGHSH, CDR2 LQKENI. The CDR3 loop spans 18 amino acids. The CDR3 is CASSPLGQGGDINTEAFF. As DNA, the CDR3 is TGTGCCAGCTCCCCCCTCGGACAGGGAGGAGATATTAACACTGAAGCTTTCTTT. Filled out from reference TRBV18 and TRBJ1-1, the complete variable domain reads NAGVMQNPRHLVRRRGQEARLRCSPMKGHSHVYWYRQLPEEGLKFMVYLQKENIIDESGMPKERFSAEFPKEGPSILRIQQVVRGDSAAYFCASSPLGQGGDINTEAFFGQGTRLTVV.

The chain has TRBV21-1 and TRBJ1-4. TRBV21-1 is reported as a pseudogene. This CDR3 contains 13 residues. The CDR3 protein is CASNKGGWEKLFF. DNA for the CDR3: TGTGCCAGCAACAAGGGGGGTTGGGAAAAACTGTTTTTT.

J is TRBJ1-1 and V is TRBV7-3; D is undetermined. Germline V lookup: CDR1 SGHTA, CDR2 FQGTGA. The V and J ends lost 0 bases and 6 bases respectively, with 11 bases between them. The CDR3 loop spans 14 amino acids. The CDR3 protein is CASSLTSRIPEAFF. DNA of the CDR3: TGTGCCAGCAGCTTAACGTCCAGGATCCCTGAAGCTTTCTTT.

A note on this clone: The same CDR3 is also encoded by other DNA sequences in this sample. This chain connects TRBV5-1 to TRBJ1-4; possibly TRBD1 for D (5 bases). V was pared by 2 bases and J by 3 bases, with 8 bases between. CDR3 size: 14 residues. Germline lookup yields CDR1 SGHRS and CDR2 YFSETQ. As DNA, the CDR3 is TGCGCCAGCAGCTTCGGGGACTCTAATGAAAAACTGTTTTTT. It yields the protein CASSFGDSNEKLFF. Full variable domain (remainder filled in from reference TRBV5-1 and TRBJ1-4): KAGVTQTPRYLIKTRGQQVTLSCSPISGHRSVSWYQQTPGQGLQFLFEYFSETQRNKGNFPGRFSGRQFSNSRSEMNVSTLELGDSALYLCASSFGDSNEKLFFGSGTQLSVL.

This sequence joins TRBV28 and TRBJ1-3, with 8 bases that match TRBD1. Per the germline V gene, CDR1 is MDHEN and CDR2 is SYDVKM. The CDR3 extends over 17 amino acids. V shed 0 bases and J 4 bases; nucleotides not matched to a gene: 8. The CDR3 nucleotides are TGTGCCAGCAGTTTATGGCCGGGACAGGTGTCGGGAAACACCATATATTTT. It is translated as CASSLWPGQVSGNTIYF.

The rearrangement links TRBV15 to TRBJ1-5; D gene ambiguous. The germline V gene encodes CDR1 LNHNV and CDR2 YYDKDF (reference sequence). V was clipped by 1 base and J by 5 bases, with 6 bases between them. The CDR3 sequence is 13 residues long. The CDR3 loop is CATSRAIDQPQHF. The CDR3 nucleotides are TGTGCCACCAGCAGAGCTATCGATCAGCCCCAGCATTTT.

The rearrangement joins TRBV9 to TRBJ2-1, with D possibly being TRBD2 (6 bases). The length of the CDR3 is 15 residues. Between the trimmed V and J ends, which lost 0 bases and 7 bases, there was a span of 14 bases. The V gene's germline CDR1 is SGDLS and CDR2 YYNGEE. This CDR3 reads CASSVVARGSNEQFF. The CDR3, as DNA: TGTGCCAGCAGCGTAGTTGCCCGGGGGTCAAATGAGCAGTTCTTC.

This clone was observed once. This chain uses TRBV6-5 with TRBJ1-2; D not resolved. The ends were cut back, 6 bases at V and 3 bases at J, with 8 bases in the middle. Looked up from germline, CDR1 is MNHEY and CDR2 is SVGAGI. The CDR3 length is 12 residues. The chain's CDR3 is CASSSVDYGYTF. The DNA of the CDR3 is TGTGCCAGCAGCTCGGTGGACTATGGCTACACCTTC.

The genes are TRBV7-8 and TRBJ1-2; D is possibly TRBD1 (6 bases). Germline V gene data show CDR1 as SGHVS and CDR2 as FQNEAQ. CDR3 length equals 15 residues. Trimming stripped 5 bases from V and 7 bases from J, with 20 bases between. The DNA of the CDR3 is TGTGCCAGCAGCCGAGGCTCGGGGGGCCTAGGTGGCTACACCTTC. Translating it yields CASSRGSGGLGGYTF.

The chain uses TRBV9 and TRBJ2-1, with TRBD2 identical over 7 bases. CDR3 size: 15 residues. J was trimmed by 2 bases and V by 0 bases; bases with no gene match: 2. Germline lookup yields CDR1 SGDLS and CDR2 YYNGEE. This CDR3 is CASSVDGGTYNEQFF. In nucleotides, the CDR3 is TGTGCCAGCAGCGTAGACGGGGGGACCTACAATGAGCAGTTCTTC.

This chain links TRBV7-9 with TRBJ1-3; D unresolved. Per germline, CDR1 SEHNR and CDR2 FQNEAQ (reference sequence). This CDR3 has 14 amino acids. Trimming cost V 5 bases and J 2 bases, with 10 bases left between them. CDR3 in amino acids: CASSNARPGNTIYF. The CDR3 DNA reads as TGTGCCAGCAGCAACGCGAGGCCTGGAAACACCATATATTTT.

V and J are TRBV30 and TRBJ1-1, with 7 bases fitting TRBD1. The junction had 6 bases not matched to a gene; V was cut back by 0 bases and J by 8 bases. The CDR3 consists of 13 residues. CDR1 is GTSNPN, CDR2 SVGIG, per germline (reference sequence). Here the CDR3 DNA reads TGTGCCTGGAGTGTAGACAGGGAGACCGAAGCTTTCTTT. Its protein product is CAWSVDRETEAFF. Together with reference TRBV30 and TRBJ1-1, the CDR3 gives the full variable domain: SQTIHQWPATLVQPVGSPLSLECTVEGTSNPNLYWYRQAAGRGLQLLFYSVGIGQISSEVPQNLSASRPQDRQFILSSKKLLLSDSGFYLCAWSVDRETEAFFGQGTRLTVV.

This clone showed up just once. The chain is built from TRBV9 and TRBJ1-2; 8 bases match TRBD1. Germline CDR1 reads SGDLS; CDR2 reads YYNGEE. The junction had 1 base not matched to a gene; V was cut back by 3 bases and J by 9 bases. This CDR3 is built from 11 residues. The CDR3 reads CASSGTGSYTF. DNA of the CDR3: TGTGCCAGCAGCGGGACAGGGAGCTACACCTTC.

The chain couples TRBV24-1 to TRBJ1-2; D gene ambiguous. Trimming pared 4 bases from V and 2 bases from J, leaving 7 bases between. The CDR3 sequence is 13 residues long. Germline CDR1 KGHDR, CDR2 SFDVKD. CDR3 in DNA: TGTGCCACCAGTGAACCAGGCAACTATGGCTACACCTTC. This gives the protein CATSEPGNYGYTF.

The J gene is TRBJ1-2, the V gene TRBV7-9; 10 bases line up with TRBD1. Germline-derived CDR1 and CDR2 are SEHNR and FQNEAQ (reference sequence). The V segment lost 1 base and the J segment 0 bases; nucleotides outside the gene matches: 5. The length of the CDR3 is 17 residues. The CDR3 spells CASSLGAGQGTNYGYTF. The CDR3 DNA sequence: TGTGCCAGCAGCTTAGGGGCGGGACAGGGGACTAACTATGGCTACACCTTC. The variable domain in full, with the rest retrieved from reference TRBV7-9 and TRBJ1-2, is DTGVSQNPRHKITKRGQNVTFRCDPISEHNRLYWYRQTLGQGPEFLTYFQNEAQLEKSRLLSDRFSAERPKGSFSTLEIQRTEQGDSAMYLCASSLGAGQGTNYGYTFGSGTRLTVV.

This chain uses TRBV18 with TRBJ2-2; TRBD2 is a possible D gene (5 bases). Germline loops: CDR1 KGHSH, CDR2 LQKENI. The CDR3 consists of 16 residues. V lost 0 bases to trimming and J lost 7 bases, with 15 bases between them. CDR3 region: CASSPPYVGSGGELFF. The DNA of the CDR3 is TGTGCCAGCTCACCACCGTACGTCGGCAGCGGCGGGGAGCTGTTTTTT.

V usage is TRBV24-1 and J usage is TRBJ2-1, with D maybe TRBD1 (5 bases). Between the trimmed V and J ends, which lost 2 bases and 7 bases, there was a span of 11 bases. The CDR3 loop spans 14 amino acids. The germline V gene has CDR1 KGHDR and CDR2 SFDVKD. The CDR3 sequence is CATSDWPNRNEQFF. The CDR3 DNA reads TGTGCCACCAGTGATTGGCCAAACAGGAATGAGCAGTTCTTC.

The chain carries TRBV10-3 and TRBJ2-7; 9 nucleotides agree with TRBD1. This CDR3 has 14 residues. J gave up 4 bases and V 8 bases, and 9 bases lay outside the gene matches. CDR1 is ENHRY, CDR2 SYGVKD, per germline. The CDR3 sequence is CAIGERQGGYEQYF. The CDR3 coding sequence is TGTGCCATCGGGGAGAGACAGGGGGGTTACGAGCAGTACTTC.